This passage covers 12 T cell receptor beta chains from one sample sequenced in a study of Graves' ophthalmopathy and Graves' hyperthyroidism. Amplification of TCR beta CDR3 regions used RNA transcripts. The library came from an HTBI-primed first-round RT-PCR and a second-round multiplex PCR. TCRdb redid the calling of the multiplex PCR reads with MiXCR, one entry per CDR3 protein. Here the sample spans 500,000 to 800,000 distinct CDR3 sequences, roughly 39% being singletons. The sample comprised peripheral blood. These receptors came from an adult man with Graves' ophthalmopathy.

This clonotype was found many times. The chain recombines TRBV6-6 with TRBJ1-2; TRBD1 might be the D (6 bases). The V gene lost 4 bases and the J gene lost 5 bases, with 17 bases spanning the gap. The CDR3 runs 15 residues. In germline, CDR1 is MNHNY, CDR2 SVGAGI (reference sequence). Here the CDR3 DNA reads TGTGCCAGCAGTTCCCGAGGAGGGGGTCATTATGGCTACACCTTC. The encoded protein is CASSSRGGGHYGYTF.

As regards this clonotype: The junction departs from germline at one end; a sequencing error may be responsible. The chain is built from TRBV10-3 and TRBJ1-2; 7 positions agree with TRBD1. CDR1 and CDR2 (germline): ENHRY, SYGVKD. CDR3 length equals 13 residues. The CDR3 region is CASSESLDRRYTF. In DNA, the CDR3 is TGTGCCAGCAGTGAATCTTTGGACAGGCGCTACACCTTC.

About this clonotype itself: This may be a read error, as it is one base from a much larger clone. The V gene is TRBV20-1, the J gene TRBJ2-7; possible D gene TRBD2, 5 bases. This CDR3 has 12 residues. Germline CDR1 reads DFQATT; CDR2 reads SNEGSKA (reference sequence). This CDR3 is CSARSGFYERYF. The CDR3 DNA reads as TGCAGTGCAAGATCGGGATTCTACGAGCGGTACTTC.

J is TRBJ2-5 and V is TRBV15; D remains unclear. Germline-derived CDR1 and CDR2 are LNHNV and YYDKDF (reference sequence). This CDR3 contains 13 residues. Deletions cut 5 bases from V and 9 bases from J, with 16 bases between. The CDR3 bases are TGTGCCACCAGCCGTCGACAATCACAGCCCCAGTACTTC. As protein: CATSRRQSQPQYF.

The chain is built from TRBV20-1 and TRBJ2-2; 8 nucleotides match TRBD1. The CDR3 contains 15 residues. Per germline, CDR1 DFQATT and CDR2 SNEGSKA (reference sequence). Trimming cost V 6 bases and J 2 bases; bases outside gene matches: 8. As DNA, the CDR3 is TGCAGTGCCTCCTTGACAGGGGACAACACCGGGGAGCTGTTTTTT. This codes for CSASLTGDNTGELFF.

Ten or more counts support this clonotype. The V gene is TRBV19, the J gene TRBJ1-1; TRBD1 agrees at 7 bases. CDR1 and CDR2 (germline): LNHDA, SQIVND (reference sequence). The CDR3 length is 13 residues. With V trimmed by 5 bases and J by 1 base, 1 base remained unmatched. The CDR3 protein is CASSDRANTEAFF. The CDR3 nucleotides read TGTGCCAGTAGTGACAGGGCGAACACTGAAGCTTTCTTT.

This clonotype was counted between two and nine times. The chain has TRBV6-1 and TRBJ1-4; 8 bases fit TRBD1. V shed 6 bases and J 7 bases; nucleotides not matched to a gene: 7. CDR1 MNHNS and CDR2 SASEGT come from the germline V gene. This CDR3 has 14 residues. The CDR3 DNA follows: TGTGCCAGCAGCACGCAGGGGGCGGGTGAAAAACTGTTTTTT. Translating gives CASSTQGAGEKLFF.

This clonotype was observed a few times. This chain joins TRBV4-1 and TRBJ1-1, with 7 bases aligning to TRBD1. The CDR3 covers 17 residues. Per the germline V gene, CDR1 is MGHRA and CDR2 is YSYEKL. With 0 bases clipped from V and 1 base from J, the junction kept 8 bases outside the gene matches. CDR3 region: CASSQDSGTAGNTEAFF. The CDR3 nucleotides read TGCGCCAGCAGCCAAGATTCGGGGACAGCGGGGAACACTGAAGCTTTCTTT.

The chain uses TRBV5-4 and TRBJ2-5, with TRBD2 matching 10 bases. This CDR3 is built from 15 residues. The J segment lost 3 bases and the V segment lost 4 bases, leaving 6 bases of the junction unmatched. Germline CDR1 SGHNT, CDR2 YYREEE (reference sequence). CDR3 sequence: CASSGGTSAKETQYF. The CDR3 DNA reads as TGTGCCAGCAGCGGTGGGACTAGCGCCAAAGAGACCCAGTACTTC. Filled out from reference TRBV5-4 and TRBJ2-5, the complete variable domain reads ETGVTQSPTHLIKTRGQQVTLRCSSQSGHNTVSWYQQALGQGPQFIFQYYREEENGRGNFPPRFSGLQFPNYSSELNVNALELDDSALYLCASSGGTSAKETQYFGPGTRLLVL.

This clonotype showed up many times. The V gene is TRBV12-5, the J gene TRBJ1-5; D is ambiguous. CDR1 is LGHNT, CDR2 FRNRAP, per germline. The V and J ends lost 0 bases and 0 bases respectively, with 9 bases between them. This CDR3 has 16 amino acids. This CDR3 reads CASGLVPPNSNQPQHF. The CDR3 bases are TGTGCTAGTGGTTTGGTACCCCCGAATAGCAATCAGCCCCAGCATTTT.

This clonotype was counted ten times or more. The rearrangement joins TRBV7-8 to TRBJ1-1; D is undetermined. The V and J ends lost 1 base and 0 bases respectively, with 15 bases between them. The CDR3 covers 17 residues. Germline CDR1 SGHVS, CDR2 FQNEAQ. CDR3 sequence reads: CASSLGPDVRVNTEAFF. The CDR3 DNA follows: TGTGCCAGCAGCTTAGGGCCAGACGTTCGGGTGAACACTGAAGCTTTCTTT.

Turning to this clonotype: This may be a read error, as it is one base from a much larger clone. The chain uses TRBV14 and TRBJ1-6; D remains ambiguous. The CDR3 runs to 13 residues. CDR1 SGHDN and CDR2 FVKESK come from the germline V gene. V dropped 4 bases and J dropped 8 bases, with 9 bases sitting between them. The DNA for the CDR3 is TGTGCCAGCAGCCTTTTATCCCATTCACCCCTCCACTTT. Its translation is CASSLLSHSPLHF. The complete variable domain, with remaining parts taken from reference TRBV14 and TRBJ1-6, reads EAGVTQFPSHSVIEKGQTVTLRCDPISGHDNLYWYRRVMGKEIKFLLHFVKESKQDESGMPNNRFLAERTGGTYSTLKVQPAELEDSGVYFCASSLLSHSPLHFGNGTRLTVT.